This T cell receptor (beta chain) stems from a study of vaccination effects on CD4 cells after COVID-19. The V end lost 0 bases, the J end lost 7 bases, and 8 bases lay between the germline ends. This CDR3 region has 13 residues. Germline V gene sequence: CDR1 SGHRS, CDR2 YFSETQ. Using viral peptide pools, the ViraFEST assay grew out antigen-specific CD4+ T cells prior to sequencing. The culture ran for approximately 10 days before CD4+ T cells were isolated. Each participant was given two doses of one vaccine (BNT162b2 or mRNA-1273). Sequenced by immunoSEQ multiplex PCR; TCRdb stores in-frame clones only, minus some. The sample shows about 69,000 clones, roughly 74% of them seen only once. Comments on this clone: Its antigen is not identified.

This chain connects TRBV5-1 to TRBJ1-5; a weak D match, TRBD1 (6 bases). The specimen was CD4+ T cells from PBMCs cultured with HCoV-229E spike peptides, collected after COVID-19 vaccination. This sequence was found in a human donor who received a COVID-19 vaccine. The DNA for the CDR3 is TGCGCCAGCAGCTTGGAGGGGGGCCAGCCCCAGCATTTT. Protein product: CASSLEGGQPQHF.